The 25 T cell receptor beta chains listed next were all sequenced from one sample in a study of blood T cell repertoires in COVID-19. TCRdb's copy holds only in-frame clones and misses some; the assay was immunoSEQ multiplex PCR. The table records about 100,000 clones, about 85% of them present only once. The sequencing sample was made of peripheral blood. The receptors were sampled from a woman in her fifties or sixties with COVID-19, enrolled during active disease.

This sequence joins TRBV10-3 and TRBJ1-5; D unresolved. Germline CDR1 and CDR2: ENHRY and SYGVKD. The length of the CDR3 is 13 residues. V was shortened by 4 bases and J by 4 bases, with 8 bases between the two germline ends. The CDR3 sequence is CAISASGNQPQHF. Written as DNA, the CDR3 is TGTGCCATCAGTGCGTCCGGTAATCAGCCCCAGCATTTT.

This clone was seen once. The CDR3 loop reads CASSERDGNTIYF. CDR3 in DNA: TGTGCCAGCAGCGAACGGGATGGAAACACCATATATTTT. The V and J genes are TRBV9 and TRBJ1-3; D not resolved. The V gene lost 3 bases and the J gene lost 3 bases, with 7 bases spanning the gap. CDR1 is SGDLS and CDR2 is YYNGEE in the germline V gene. The CDR3 has 13 amino acids.

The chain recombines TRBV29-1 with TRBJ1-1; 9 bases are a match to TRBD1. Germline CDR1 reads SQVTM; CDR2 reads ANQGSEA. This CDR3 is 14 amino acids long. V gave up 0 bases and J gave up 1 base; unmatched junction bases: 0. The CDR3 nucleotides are TGCAGCGTTGAAGAGGACAGGGGGAACACTGAAGCTTTCTTT. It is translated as CSVEEDRGNTEAFF.

The CDR3 loop reads CASSLEPGGYNEQFF. The CDR3 DNA reads as TGTGCCAGCAGCTTAGAGCCAGGGGGGTACAATGAGCAGTTCTTC. The chain combines TRBV7-9 with TRBJ2-1; D may be TRBD1 (7 bases). V was pared by 1 base and J by 4 bases, with 11 bases between. Per the germline V gene, CDR1 is SEHNR and CDR2 is FQNEAQ (reference sequence). The CDR3 is 15 amino acids. Drawing the rest from reference TRBV7-9 and TRBJ2-1, the complete variable domain is DTGVSQNPRHKITKRGQNVTFRCDPISEHNRLYWYRQTLGQGPEFLTYFQNEAQLEKSRLLSDRFSAERPKGSFSTLEIQRTEQGDSAMYLCASSLEPGGYNEQFFGPGTRLTVL.

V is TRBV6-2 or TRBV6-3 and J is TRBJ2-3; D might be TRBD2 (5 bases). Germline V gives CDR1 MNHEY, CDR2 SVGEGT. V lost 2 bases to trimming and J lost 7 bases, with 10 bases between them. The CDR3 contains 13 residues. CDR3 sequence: CASSYPGIHTQYF. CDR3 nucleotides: TGTGCCAGCAGTTACCCGGGGATCCATACGCAGTATTTT.

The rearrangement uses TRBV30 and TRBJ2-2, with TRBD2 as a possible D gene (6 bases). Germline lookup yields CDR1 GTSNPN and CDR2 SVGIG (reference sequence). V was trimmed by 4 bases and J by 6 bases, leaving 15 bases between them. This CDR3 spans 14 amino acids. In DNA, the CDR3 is TGTGCCTGGACGTCCCAGGGAGGAGCCGGGGAGCTGTTTTTT. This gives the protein CAWTSQGGAGELFF.

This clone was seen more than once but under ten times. CDR3: CASSYGTSTQYF. CDR3 coding DNA: TGTGCCAGCAGCTACGGGACTTCGACGCAGTATTTT. The V and J genes are TRBV7-8 and TRBJ2-3, with D tentatively TRBD2 (6 bases). CDR3 size: 12 residues. Trimming stripped 4 bases from V and 9 bases from J, with 11 bases between. Germline CDR1 is SGHVS and CDR2 is FQNEAQ.

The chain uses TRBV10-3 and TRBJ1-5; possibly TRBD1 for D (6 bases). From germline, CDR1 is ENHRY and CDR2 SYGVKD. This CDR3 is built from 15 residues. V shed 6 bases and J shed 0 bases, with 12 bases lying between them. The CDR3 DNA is TGTGCCATCAGGGCAGGGGAATATAGCAATCAGCCCCAGCATTTT. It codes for CAIRAGEYSNQPQHF.

The CDR3 reads CASSSTGTNEKLFF. In DNA, the CDR3 is TGCGCCAGCAGCTCTACAGGGACTAATGAAAAACTGTTTTTT. The chain couples TRBV5-1 to TRBJ1-4; D might be TRBD1 (6 bases). The CDR3 spans 14 residues. CDR1 and CDR2 from the germline V gene are SGHRS and YFSETQ. V was shortened by 3 bases and J by 2 bases, with 8 bases between the two germline ends.

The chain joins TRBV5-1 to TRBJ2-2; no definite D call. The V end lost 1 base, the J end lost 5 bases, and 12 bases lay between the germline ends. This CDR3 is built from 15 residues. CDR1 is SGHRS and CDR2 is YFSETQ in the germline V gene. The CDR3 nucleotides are TGCGCCAGCAGCTTGTCTCCAGTCGATACCGGGGAGCTGTTTTTT. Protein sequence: CASSLSPVDTGELFF.

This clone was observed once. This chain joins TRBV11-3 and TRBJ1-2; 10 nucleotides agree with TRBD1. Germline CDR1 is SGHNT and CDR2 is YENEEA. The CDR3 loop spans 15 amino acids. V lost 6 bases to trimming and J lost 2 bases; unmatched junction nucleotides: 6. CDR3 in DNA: TGTGCCAGCAGGGGTGGGACAGGGGCGAACTATGGCTACACCTTC. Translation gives CASRGGTGANYGYTF.

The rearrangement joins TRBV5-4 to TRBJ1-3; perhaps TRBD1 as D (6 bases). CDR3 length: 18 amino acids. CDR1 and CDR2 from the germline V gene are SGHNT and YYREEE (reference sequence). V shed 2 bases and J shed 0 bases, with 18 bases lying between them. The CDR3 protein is CASSFGNRELHSGNTIYF. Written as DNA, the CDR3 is TGTGCCAGCAGCTTCGGGAACAGGGAACTTCACTCTGGAAACACCATATATTTT.

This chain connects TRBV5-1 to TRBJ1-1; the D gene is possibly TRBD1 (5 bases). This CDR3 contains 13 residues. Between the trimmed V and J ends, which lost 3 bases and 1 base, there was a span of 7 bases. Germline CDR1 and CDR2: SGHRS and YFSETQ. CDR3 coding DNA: TGCGCCAGCAGCTCGCAGGGGAACACTGAAGCTTTCTTT. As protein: CASSSQGNTEAFF.

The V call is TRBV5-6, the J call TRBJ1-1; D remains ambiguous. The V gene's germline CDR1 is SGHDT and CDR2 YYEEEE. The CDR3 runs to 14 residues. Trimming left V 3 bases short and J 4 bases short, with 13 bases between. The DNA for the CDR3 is TGTGCCAGCAGCTCGGGAGTTTCGGGCACTGAAGCTTTCTTT. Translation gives CASSSGVSGTEAFF.

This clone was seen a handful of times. The CDR3, as DNA: TGTGCCAGCAGTGAAATTGTGGGCCCCAACACTGAAGCTTTCTTT. It is translated as CASSEIVGPNTEAFF. V is TRBV2 and J is TRBJ1-1, with no clear D. Germline V CDR1 and CDR2: SNHLY, FYNNEI. The V gene lost 2 bases and the J gene lost 2 bases, with 12 bases spanning the gap. The CDR3 is 15 residues long.

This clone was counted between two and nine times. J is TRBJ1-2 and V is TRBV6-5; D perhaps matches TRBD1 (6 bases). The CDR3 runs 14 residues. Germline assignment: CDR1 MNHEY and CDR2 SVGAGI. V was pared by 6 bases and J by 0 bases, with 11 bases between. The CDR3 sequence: CASRTGVTNYGYTF. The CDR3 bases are TGTGCCAGCAGGACAGGCGTCACTAACTATGGCTACACCTTC.

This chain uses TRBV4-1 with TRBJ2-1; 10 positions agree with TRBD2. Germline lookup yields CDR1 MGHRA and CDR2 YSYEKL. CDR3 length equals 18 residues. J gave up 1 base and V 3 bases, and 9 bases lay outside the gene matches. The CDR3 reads CASSQRAGGIISYNEQFF. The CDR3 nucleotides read TGCGCCAGCAGCCAGAGAGCGGGGGGGATTATTTCCTACAATGAGCAGTTCTTC.

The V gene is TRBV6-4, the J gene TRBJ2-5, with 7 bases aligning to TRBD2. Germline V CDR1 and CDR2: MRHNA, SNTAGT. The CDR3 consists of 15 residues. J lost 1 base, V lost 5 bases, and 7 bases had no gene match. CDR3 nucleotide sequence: TGTGCCAGCAGTACGGGGGGAACCCTCCAAGAGACCCAGTACTTC. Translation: CASSTGGTLQETQYF.

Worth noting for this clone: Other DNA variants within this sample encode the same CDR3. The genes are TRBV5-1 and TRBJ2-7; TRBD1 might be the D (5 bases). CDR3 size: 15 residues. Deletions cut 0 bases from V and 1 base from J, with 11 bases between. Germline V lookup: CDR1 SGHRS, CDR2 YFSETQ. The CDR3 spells CASSLGQSSSYEQYF. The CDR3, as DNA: TGCGCCAGCAGCTTGGGACAGAGTAGTTCCTACGAGCAGTACTTC. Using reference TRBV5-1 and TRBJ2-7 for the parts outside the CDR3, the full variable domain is KAGVTQTPRYLIKTRGQQVTLSCSPISGHRSVSWYQQTPGQGLQFLFEYFSETQRNKGNFPGRFSGRQFSNSRSEMNVSTLELGDSALYLCASSLGQSSSYEQYFGPGTRLTVT.

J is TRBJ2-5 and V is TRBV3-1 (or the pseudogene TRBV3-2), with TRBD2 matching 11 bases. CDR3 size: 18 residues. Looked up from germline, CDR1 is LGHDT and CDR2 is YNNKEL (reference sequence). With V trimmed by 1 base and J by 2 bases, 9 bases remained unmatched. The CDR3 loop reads CASSQVLSGGATQETQYF. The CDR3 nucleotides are TGTGCCAGCAGCCAAGTCCTTAGCGGGGGGGCAACGCAAGAGACCCAGTACTTC.

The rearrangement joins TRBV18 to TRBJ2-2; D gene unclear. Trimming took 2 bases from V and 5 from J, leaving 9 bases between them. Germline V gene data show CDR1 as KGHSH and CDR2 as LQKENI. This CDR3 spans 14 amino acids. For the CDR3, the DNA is TGTGCCAGCTCACCAGGAACCGGGACCGGGGAGCTGTTTTTT. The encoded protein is CASSPGTGTGELFF.

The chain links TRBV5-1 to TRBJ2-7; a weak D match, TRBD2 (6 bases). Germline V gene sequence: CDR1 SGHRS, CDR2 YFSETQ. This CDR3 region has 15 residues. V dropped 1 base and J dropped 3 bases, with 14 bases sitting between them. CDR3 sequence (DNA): TGCGCCAGCAGCTTGTACCTATCCGGGGGCTACGAGCAGTACTTC. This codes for CASSLYLSGGYEQYF.

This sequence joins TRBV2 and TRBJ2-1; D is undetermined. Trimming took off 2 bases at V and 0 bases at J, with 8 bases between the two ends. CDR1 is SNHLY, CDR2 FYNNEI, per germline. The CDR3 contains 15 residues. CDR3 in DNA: TGTGCCAGCAGTGAACAACTGAGCTCCTACAATGAGCAGTTCTTC. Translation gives CASSEQLSSYNEQFF.

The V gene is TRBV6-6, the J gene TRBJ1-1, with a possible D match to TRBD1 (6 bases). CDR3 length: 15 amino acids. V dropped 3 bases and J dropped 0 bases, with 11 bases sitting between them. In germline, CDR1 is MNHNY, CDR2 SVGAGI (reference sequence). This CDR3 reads CASSYRGGVNTEAFF. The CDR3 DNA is TGTGCCAGCAGTTATCGAGGGGGAGTGAACACTGAAGCTTTCTTT.

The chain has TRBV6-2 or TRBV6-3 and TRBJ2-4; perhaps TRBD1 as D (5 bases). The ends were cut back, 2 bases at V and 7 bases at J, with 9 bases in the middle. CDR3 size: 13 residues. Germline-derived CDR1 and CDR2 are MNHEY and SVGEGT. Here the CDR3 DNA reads TGTGCCAGCAGTTACGCAGGGTATAACATTCAGTACTTC. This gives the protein CASSYAGYNIQYF.